The 2 T cell receptor beta chains given below trace back to one sample, sequenced in a study of T cells in Graves' hyperthyroidism and ophthalmopathy. The investigators amplified TCR beta CDR3 regions from RNA transcripts. An initial round of RT-PCR targeting the TCR CDR3 relied on the HTBI primer set. MiXCR, applied by TCRdb to the multiplex PCR reads, yields one record per CDR3 protein. The sample contains under 130,000 distinct CDR3 sequences, over 45% of which appear only once. The sample comprised blood. Receptors originate from a man in his forties with Graves' hyperthyroidism.

This clonotype was recorded a few times. CDR3 region: CASAGRDRTYF. The DNA of the CDR3 is TGTGCCAGCGCAGGCCGGGACAGGACGTACTTC. V and J are TRBV28 and TRBJ2-4; TRBD1 matches 8 bases. Trimming removed 8 bases from V and 15 bases from J; junction bases left unmatched: 9. The CDR3 totals 11 residues. In germline, CDR1 is MDHEN, CDR2 SYDVKM.

This clonotype was counted many times. This may stem from a read error, because a much larger clone lies one nucleotide away. The chain recombines TRBV7-9 with TRBJ2-7; no reliable D call. Germline V gene lookup returns CDR1 SEHNR and CDR2 FQNEAQ (reference sequence). This CDR3 comprises 11 residues. Trimming removed 2 bases at V and 7 bases at J, with 6 bases between. CDR3 DNA: TGTGCCAGCAGCTTACCAGAAGAGCAGTACTTC. It encodes CASSLPEEQYF.